These 9 T cell receptor beta chains share one sample of origin, sequenced in a study of blood T cell repertoires in COVID-19. The data were produced by immunoSEQ multiplex PCR, yet TCRdb's version contains in-frame clones alone and is incomplete. Among approximately 150,000 clones, roughly 87% were seen once, and the ten largest hold 3.5% to 4.5%. The specimen sequenced was peripheral blood. The receptors shown here come from a woman aged 55-70 years with active or convalescent COVID-19.

The chain employs TRBV18 and TRBJ2-5; weak D call: TRBD2 (5 bases). Trimming stripped 3 bases from V and 5 bases from J, with 10 bases between. Germline V CDR1 and CDR2: KGHSH, LQKENI. This CDR3 is built from 13 residues. DNA of the CDR3: TGTGCCAGCTCACCTTCGGGAAGGGAGACCCAGTACTTC. This codes for CASSPSGRETQYF.

The V gene is TRBV5-1, the J gene TRBJ2-2; D is possibly TRBD2 (6 bases). The CDR3 runs to 15 residues. CDR1 SGHRS and CDR2 YFSETQ come from the germline V gene. V lost 0 bases and J 2 bases, leaving 8 bases between the germline ends. CDR3 nucleotides: TGCGCCAGCAGCTTGGTGGAGGGAAACACCGGGGAGCTGTTTTTT. It specifies CASSLVEGNTGELFF.

The chain is built from TRBV28 and TRBJ1-3, with D tentatively TRBD1 (5 bases). With 2 bases removed from V and 2 bases from J, the gap between germline ends came to 13 bases. Germline V gene lookup returns CDR1 MDHEN and CDR2 SYDVKM. The CDR3 runs to 16 residues. This CDR3 reads CASSLRSRGPGNTIYF. CDR3 DNA sequence: TGTGCCAGCAGTTTAAGGTCTAGGGGCCCTGGAAACACCATATATTTT.

The chain links TRBV6-5 to TRBJ1-2, with D maybe TRBD1 (6 bases). The CDR3 covers 13 residues. Trimming took off 6 bases at V and 8 bases at J, with 16 bases between the two ends. Germline lookup yields CDR1 MNHEY and CDR2 SVGAGI. The CDR3: CASRRRAGEGYTF. In DNA, the CDR3 is TGTGCCAGCAGGAGGCGGGCAGGGGAAGGCTACACCTTC.

The chain joins TRBV7-8 to TRBJ1-1, with D possibly TRBD1 on 5 matching bases. Germline CDR1 is SGHVS and CDR2 is FQNEAQ. V was trimmed by 5 bases and J by 10 bases, leaving 11 bases between them. The CDR3 sequence is 11 residues long. CDR3 sequence: CASSKTGAAFF. CDR3 bases: TGTGCCAGCAGCAAAACAGGTGCAGCTTTCTTT.

This clone is a singleton in its sample. V gene TRBV12-3 or TRBV12-4 combines with J gene TRBJ1-2; D not resolved. CDR3 length: 12 amino acids. Trimming cost V 2 bases and J 8 bases, with 9 bases left between them. The CDR3 DNA reads TGTGCCAGCAGTTTAAGAGGGAGCGGCTACACCTTC. It translates to CASSLRGSGYTF.

This rearrangement joins TRBV10-3 to TRBJ1-4; a weak D match, TRBD1 (6 bases). CDR3 size: 14 residues. V lost 3 bases and J 6 bases, leaving 11 bases between the germline ends. CDR1 and CDR2 from the germline V gene are ENHRY and SYGVKD. For the CDR3, the DNA is TGTGCCATCAGTGAACAAGGGGGATATGAAAAACTGTTTTTT. It codes for CAISEQGGYEKLFF.

This clone has ten or more counts. This chain connects TRBV9 to TRBJ2-5, with TRBD2 as a possible D gene (5 bases). CDR1 and CDR2 (germline): SGDLS, YYNGEE. Trimming pared 0 bases from V and 5 bases from J, leaving 14 bases between. The length of the CDR3 is 15 residues. In nucleotides, the CDR3 is TGTGCCAGCAGCGTAGCTGGCCGGGGTCATGAGACCCAGTACTTC. Protein sequence: CASSVAGRGHETQYF.

The genes are TRBV6-2 or TRBV6-3 and TRBJ2-7; D may be TRBD2 (6 bases). There are 13 residues in the CDR3. Germline V gene data show CDR1 as MNHEY and CDR2 as SVGEGT. Trimming took 5 bases from V and 9 from J, leaving 17 bases between them. The CDR3 loop reads CASSRDWLLRQYF. The DNA of the CDR3 is TGTGCCAGCAGTAGGGACTGGCTCCTACGGCAGTACTTC.